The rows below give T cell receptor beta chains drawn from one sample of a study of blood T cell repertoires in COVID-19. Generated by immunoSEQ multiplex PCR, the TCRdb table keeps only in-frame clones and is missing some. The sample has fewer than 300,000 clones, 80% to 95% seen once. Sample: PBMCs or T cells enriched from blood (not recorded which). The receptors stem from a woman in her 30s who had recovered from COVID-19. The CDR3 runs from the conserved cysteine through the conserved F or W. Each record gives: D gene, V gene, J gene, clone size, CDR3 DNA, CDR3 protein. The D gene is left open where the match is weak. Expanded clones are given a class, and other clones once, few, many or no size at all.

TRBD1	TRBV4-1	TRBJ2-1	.	TGCGCCAGCAGCCAATCCGGGACAGGGGGCAATGAGCAGTTCTTC	CASSQSGTGGNEQFF
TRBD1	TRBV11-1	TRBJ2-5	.	TGTGCCAGCAGCCCGGACAGGGCTTTACCAGAGACCCAGTACTTC	CASSPDRALPETQYF
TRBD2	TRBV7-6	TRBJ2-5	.	TGTGCCAGCAGCTTAGGACTAGCGGGATCCCTCCAAGAGACCCAGTACTTC	CASSLGLAGSLQETQYF
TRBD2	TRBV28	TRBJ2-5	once	TGTGCCAGCAGTTTATACGGTGTAGCGGGAAAAGAGACCCAGTACTTC	CASSLYGVAGKETQYF
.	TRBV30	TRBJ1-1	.	TGTGCCTGGAGTTCCAGGCGTAACACTGAAGCTTTCTTT	CAWSSRRNTEAFF
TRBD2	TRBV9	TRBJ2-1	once	TGTGCCAGCAGCGTGCGCTCCGGACTAGTTTACAATGAGCAGTTCTTC	CASSVRSGLVYNEQFF
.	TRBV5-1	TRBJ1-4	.	TGCGCCAGCAGCTTGGTTGGCCAGTTGGAAAAACTGTTTTTT	CASSLVGQLEKLFF
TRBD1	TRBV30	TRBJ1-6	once	TGTGCCTGGAGTGTAGGGGCAGGGGGCCGATATAATTCACCCCTCCACTTT	CAWSVGAGGRYNSPLHF
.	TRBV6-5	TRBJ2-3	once	TGTGCCAGCAGTTACGCAGGGCCCCCAGATACGCAGTATTTT	CASSYAGPPDTQYF
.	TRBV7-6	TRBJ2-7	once	TGTGCCAGCAGCTTGACAGTTGACCACTCCTACGAGCAGTACTTC	CASSLTVDHSYEQYF
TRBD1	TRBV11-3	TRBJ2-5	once	TGTGCCAGCAGCCGTACAGGGGTTGTATCACAAGAGACCCAGTACTTC	CASSRTGVVSQETQYF
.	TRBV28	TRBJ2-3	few	TGTGCCAGCAGTTTATGGAGGACAGATACGCAGTATTTT	CASSLWRTDTQYF
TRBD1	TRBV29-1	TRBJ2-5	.	TGCAGCGTCGGACAGGGGAGGGAGACCCAGTACTTC	CSVGQGRETQYF
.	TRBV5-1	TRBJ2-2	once	TGCGCCAGCAGGACAATATCGAACACCGGGGAGCTGTTTTTT	CASRTISNTGELFF
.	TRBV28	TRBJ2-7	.	TGTGCCAGCAGCGTTAGCGGACCCTACGAGCAGTACTTC	CASSVSGPYEQYF
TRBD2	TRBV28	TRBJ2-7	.	TGTGCCAGCAGTTTCTCGGGACTAGCCAACGAGCAGTACTTC	CASSFSGLANEQYF
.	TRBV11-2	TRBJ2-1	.	TGTGCCAGCAGCTTAGTAAGGGGCGGTGAGCAGTTCTTC	CASSLVRGGEQFF
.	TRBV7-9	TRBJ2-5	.	TGTGCCAGCAGCTTAGCGCTCTCGGAGGCCGAGACCCAGTACTTC	CASSLALSEAETQYF
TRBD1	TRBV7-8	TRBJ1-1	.	TGTGCCAGCAGCTTAGCGGACAGGGCGAACACTGAAGCTTTCTTT	CASSLADRANTEAFF
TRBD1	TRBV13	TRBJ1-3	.	TGTGCCAGCAGCTTATCGTCGCAGGGGGCGCCTGGAAACACCATATATTTT	CASSLSSQGAPGNTIYF
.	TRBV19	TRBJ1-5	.	TGTGCCAGTAGTATTAGTGACAGTATTAGCAATCAGCCCCAGCATTTT	CASSISDSISNQPQHF
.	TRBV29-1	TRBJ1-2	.	TGCAGCGTTGCCAGGGTAGACGGCTACACCTTC	CSVARVDGYTF
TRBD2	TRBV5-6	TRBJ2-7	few	TGTGCCAGCAGCGGGGGACTAGCGGGAGGAGGGGAGCAGTACTTC	CASSGGLAGGGEQYF
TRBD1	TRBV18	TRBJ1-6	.	TGTGCCAGCTCATCGACAGGGGGCGATAATTCACCCCTCCACTTT	CASSSTGGDNSPLHF
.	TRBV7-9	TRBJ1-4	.	TGTGCCAGCAGTAAGAGCGACGGGAATGAAAAACTGTTTTTT	CASSKSDGNEKLFF
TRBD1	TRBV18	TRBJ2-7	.	TGTGCCAGCTCACCAGTTGGGACAGGGGACTACGAGCAGTACTTC	CASSPVGTGDYEQYF
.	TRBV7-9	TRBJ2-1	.	TGTGCCAGCAGCCCCCCTGGACGGAAGGGGGGGCACAATGAGCAGTTCTTC	CASSPPGRKGGHNEQFF
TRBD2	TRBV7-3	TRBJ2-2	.	TGTGCCAGCAGCTTCCAAGGACTAGCGGGAAGCACCGGGGAGCTGTTTTTT	CASSFQGLAGSTGELFF
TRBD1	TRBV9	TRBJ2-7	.	TGTGCCAGCAGCGTAGCCACAGGGGACGAGCAGTACTTC	CASSVATGDEQYF
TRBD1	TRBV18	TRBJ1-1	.	TGTGCCAGCTCACCGGCGAACAGGGGTGACACTGAAGCTTTCTTT	CASSPANRGDTEAFF
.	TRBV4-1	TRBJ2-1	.	TGCGCCAGCAGCCAAGAAATTCCCCTTGGGCGAGCCGGTGAGCAGTTCTTC	CASSQEIPLGRAGEQFF
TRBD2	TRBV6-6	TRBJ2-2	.	TGTGCCTCTTACCGGGGGGCCGGGGAGCTGTTTTTT	CASYRGAGELFF
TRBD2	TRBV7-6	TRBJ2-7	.	TGTGCCAGCAGCTTAGCGGGTAGCGGGAGGGCCGGGTCCGAGCAGTACTTC	CASSLAGSGRAGSEQYF
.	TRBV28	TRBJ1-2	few	TGTGCCAGCAGTTTGGGGGGGCTCTCTAACTATGGCTACACCTTC	CASSLGGLSNYGYTF
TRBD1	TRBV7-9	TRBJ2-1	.	TGTGCCAGCAGGAGTACCCTTCAGGGGGCAGATTCCTACAATGAGCAGTTCTTC	CASRSTLQGADSYNEQFF
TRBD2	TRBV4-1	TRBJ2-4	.	TGCGCCAGCAGCCAAGGGAGAGGGAGCGGGGTAAACATTCAGTACTTC	CASSQGRGSGVNIQYF
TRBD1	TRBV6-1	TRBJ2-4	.	TGTGCCAGCAGTGAAGGAGGGGGACAGGGGAGATTAGCCAAAAACATTCAGTACTTC	CASSEGGGQGRLAKNIQYF
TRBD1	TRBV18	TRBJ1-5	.	TGTGCCAGCTCGCCCCCCCTGGGACAGGGGTCTCATCAGCCCCAGCATTTT	CASSPPLGQGSHQPQHF
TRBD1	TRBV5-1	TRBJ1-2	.	TGCGCCAGCAGCCTCGGGACAGCGTCTTCGAGTGGCTACACCTTC	CASSLGTASSSGYTF
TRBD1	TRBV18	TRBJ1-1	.	TGTGCCAGCTCGGTCAAGGGGGCGAACACTGAAGCTTTCTTT	CASSVKGANTEAFF
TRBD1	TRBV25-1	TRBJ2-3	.	TGTGCCAGCAGTGACCAAGGACAGGGTGGCGATACGCAGTATTTT	CASSDQGQGGDTQYF
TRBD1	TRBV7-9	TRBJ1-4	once	TGTGCCAGCAGTCCCCCCCCGGGACAGGGGGCTGAAAAACTGTTTTTT	CASSPPPGQGAEKLFF
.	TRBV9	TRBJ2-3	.	TGTGCCAGCAGCGTAGGCGGTTTCACAGATACGCAGTATTTT	CASSVGGFTDTQYF
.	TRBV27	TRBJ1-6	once	TGTGCCAGCAGTCCCCGTGTTCCGTTTAATTCACCCCTCCACTTT	CASSPRVPFNSPLHF
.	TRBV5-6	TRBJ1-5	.	TGTGCCAGCAGCTTGGAGGGGTTGGGCCAGCCCCAGCATTTT	CASSLEGLGQPQHF
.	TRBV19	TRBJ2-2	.	TGTGCCAGTACCAAATCAGGGGGCGCGGGAGTCGGGGAGCTGTTTTTT	CASTKSGGAGVGELFF